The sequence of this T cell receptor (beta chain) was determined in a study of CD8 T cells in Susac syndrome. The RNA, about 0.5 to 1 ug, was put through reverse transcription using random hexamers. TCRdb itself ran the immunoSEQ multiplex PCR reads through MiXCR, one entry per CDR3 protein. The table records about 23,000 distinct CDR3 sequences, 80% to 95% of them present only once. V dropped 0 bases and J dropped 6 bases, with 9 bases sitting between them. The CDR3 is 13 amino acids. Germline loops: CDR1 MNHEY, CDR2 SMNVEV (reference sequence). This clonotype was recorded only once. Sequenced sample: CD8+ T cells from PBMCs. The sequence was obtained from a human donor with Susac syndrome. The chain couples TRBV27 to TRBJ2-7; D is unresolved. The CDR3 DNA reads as TGTGCCAGCAGTTTATCGCGGAGCACCGAGCAGTACTTC. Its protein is CASSLSRSTEQYF.